The rows below give T cell receptor beta chains drawn from one sample of a study of T cells in tumors after PD-1 blockade. Repertoires were generated with immunoSEQ multiplex PCR, while TCRdb's copy carries only in-frame clones and drops some. The sample comprises around 13,000 clones, roughly four fifths of which are singletons, and roughly 25% rests with the top ten. The sequencing here drew on PBMCs, taken after anti-PD-1 treatment. These receptors originate from a human donor with basal cell carcinoma. The CDR3 runs from the conserved cysteine through the conserved F or W. Each record gives: CDR3 length, V gene, J gene, D gene, CDR3 protein. The D gene is left open where the match is weak.

len: 14
v_gene: TRBV18
j_gene: TRBJ1-1
d_gene: .
CDR3aa: CASSPIPGNTEAFF

len: 14
v_gene: TRBV28
j_gene: TRBJ2-5
d_gene: TRBD1
CDR3aa: CASSYGQVGETQYF

len: 16
v_gene: TRBV5-1
j_gene: TRBJ1-1
d_gene: .
CDR3aa: CASSPRSQGQNTEAFF

len: 13
v_gene: TRBV9
j_gene: TRBJ2-1
d_gene: TRBD2
CDR3aa: CASSVVGEGQQFF

len: 15
v_gene: TRBV3-1/TRBV3-2
j_gene: TRBJ2-5
d_gene: TRBD1
CDR3aa: CASSLTTGGRETQYF

len: 16
v_gene: TRBV6-1
j_gene: TRBJ2-3
d_gene: .
CDR3aa: CASSERGRGSTDTQYF

len: 12
v_gene: TRBV3-1/TRBV3-2
j_gene: TRBJ2-3
d_gene: .
CDR3aa: CASSLSTDTQYF

len: 13
v_gene: TRBV28
j_gene: TRBJ2-4
d_gene: TRBD1
CDR3aa: CASNGQGGDIQYF

len: 16
v_gene: TRBV5-1
j_gene: TRBJ2-3
d_gene: TRBD1
CDR3aa: CASSKRTGGSTDTQYF

len: 14
v_gene: TRBV27
j_gene: TRBJ1-1
d_gene: .
CDR3aa: CASSLGVGDTEAFF

len: 15
v_gene: TRBV29-1
j_gene: TRBJ2-7
d_gene: TRBD1
CDR3aa: CSVERRGPSSYEQYF

len: 16
v_gene: TRBV5-1
j_gene: TRBJ2-7
d_gene: .
CDR3aa: CASSPGGTASSYEQYF

len: 16
v_gene: TRBV28
j_gene: TRBJ2-1
d_gene: TRBD2
CDR3aa: CASSQLAGGSYNEQFF

len: 14
v_gene: TRBV5-6
j_gene: TRBJ1-2
d_gene: .
CDR3aa: CASSLARTYDGYTF

len: 12
v_gene: TRBV29-1
j_gene: TRBJ2-5
d_gene: .
CDR3aa: CSVVQGQETQYF

len: 16
v_gene: TRBV5-6
j_gene: TRBJ2-4
d_gene: .
CDR3aa: CASSFGGGWVKNIQYF

len: 14
v_gene: TRBV6-5
j_gene: TRBJ1-1
d_gene: .
CDR3aa: CASGGGLLNTEAFF

len: 15
v_gene: TRBV2
j_gene: TRBJ2-5
d_gene: TRBD2
CDR3aa: CASSQIAGGLETQYF

len: 18
v_gene: TRBV19
j_gene: TRBJ2-6
d_gene: TRBD1
CDR3aa: CASSTPGQGFPGANVLTF

len: 14
v_gene: TRBV24-1
j_gene: TRBJ1-2
d_gene: TRBD1
CDR3aa: CATSDPGQGYGYTF

len: 13
v_gene: TRBV27
j_gene: TRBJ1-6
d_gene: .
CDR3aa: CASSLGLGSPLHF

len: 13
v_gene: TRBV18
j_gene: TRBJ1-1
d_gene: .
CDR3aa: CASSQGMNTEAFF

len: 11
v_gene: TRBV20-1
j_gene: TRBJ1-3
d_gene: .
CDR3aa: CSAPQRDTIYF

len: 14
v_gene: TRBV18
j_gene: TRBJ2-3
d_gene: .
CDR3aa: CASSPRGGADTQYF

len: 12
v_gene: TRBV28
j_gene: TRBJ2-7
d_gene: .
CDR3aa: CATRTAAYEQYF

len: 11
v_gene: TRBV20-1
j_gene: TRBJ1-1
d_gene: .
CDR3aa: CSAGTAFEAFF

len: 13
v_gene: TRBV29-1
j_gene: TRBJ1-3
d_gene: .
CDR3aa: CSVDIDSGNTIYF

len: 15
v_gene: TRBV6-1
j_gene: TRBJ2-1
d_gene: TRBD2
CDR3aa: CASSENEAGGDEQFF

len: 17
v_gene: TRBV6-6
j_gene: TRBJ1-5
d_gene: .
CDR3aa: CASSPFFGGSSNQPQHF

len: 16
v_gene: TRBV28
j_gene: TRBJ1-4
d_gene: TRBD1
CDR3aa: CASSPFYRGINEKLFF

len: 14
v_gene: TRBV5-1
j_gene: TRBJ1-2
d_gene: .
CDR3aa: CASSQPGGLGGYTF

len: 18
v_gene: TRBV7-8
j_gene: TRBJ2-6
d_gene: TRBD2
CDR3aa: CASSPPGLDLSGANVLTF

len: 16
v_gene: TRBV21-1
j_gene: TRBJ2-3
d_gene: .
CDR3aa: CASSKQETGGTDTQYF

len: 16
v_gene: TRBV5-1
j_gene: TRBJ2-5
d_gene: TRBD2
CDR3aa: CASSHTSGGAGETQYF

len: 13
v_gene: TRBV5-4
j_gene: TRBJ1-4
d_gene: TRBD1
CDR3aa: CASSITGGEKLFF

len: 17
v_gene: TRBV11-2
j_gene: TRBJ1-5
d_gene: .
CDR3aa: CASSLGAGLNSNQPQHF

len: 9
v_gene: TRBV2
j_gene: TRBJ2-7
d_gene: .
CDR3aa: CASGSEQYF

len: 11
v_gene: TRBV28
j_gene: TRBJ1-2
d_gene: .
CDR3aa: CASSWTYGYTF

len: 15
v_gene: TRBV28
j_gene: TRBJ1-3
d_gene: .
CDR3aa: CASRSQGPLGNTIYF

len: 14
v_gene: TRBV5-1
j_gene: TRBJ1-3
d_gene: .
CDR3aa: CASSSDMYGNTIYF

len: 17
v_gene: TRBV2
j_gene: TRBJ1-1
d_gene: TRBD1
CDR3aa: CASSKGQGAFSGTEAFF

len: 14
v_gene: TRBV28
j_gene: TRBJ1-3
d_gene: .
CDR3aa: CASRPGEGRNTIYF

len: 15
v_gene: TRBV28
j_gene: TRBJ2-5
d_gene: .
CDR3aa: CATRKEEHFKETQYF

len: 12
v_gene: TRBV29-1
j_gene: TRBJ1-4
d_gene: TRBD1
CDR3aa: CSHQGDSEKLFF

len: 15
v_gene: TRBV5-4
j_gene: TRBJ1-1
d_gene: TRBD1
CDR3aa: CASSRDRVSNTEAFF

len: 14
v_gene: TRBV19
j_gene: TRBJ1-5
d_gene: .
CDR3aa: CASSEQDSNQPQHF

len: 16
v_gene: TRBV18
j_gene: TRBJ1-4
d_gene: TRBD1
CDR3aa: CASSSGQGTTNEKLFF

len: 16
v_gene: TRBV4-1
j_gene: TRBJ2-1
d_gene: TRBD2
CDR3aa: CASSRVLADSYNEQFF

len: 14
v_gene: TRBV10-1
j_gene: TRBJ2-1
d_gene: .
CDR3aa: CASSESTGRNEQFF

len: 16
v_gene: TRBV15
j_gene: TRBJ1-2
d_gene: TRBD1
CDR3aa: CATSGGNRGSLDGYTF

len: 17
v_gene: TRBV5-3
j_gene: TRBJ1-5
d_gene: TRBD1
CDR3aa: CARSLPGQGFGNQPQHF